These 28 T cell receptor beta chains were sequenced from one sample in a study of blood T cell repertoires in COVID-19. The assay was immunoSEQ multiplex PCR, and TCRdb's table has in-frame clones only and misses some. Found here are 90,000 to 130,000 clones, roughly 79% of them singletons; the top ten hold approximately 16%. The sample taken for sequencing was peripheral blood. These receptors originate from an elderly woman with active or convalescent COVID-19.

The chain has TRBV28 and TRBJ1-5, with D possibly TRBD1 on 6 matching bases. Germline V gene sequence: CDR1 MDHEN, CDR2 SYDVKM. V was cut by 6 bases and J by 0 bases, with 15 bases left in between. The CDR3 covers 16 residues. The CDR3 spells CASSKDRINSNQPQHF. The DNA for the CDR3 is TGTGCCAGCAGCAAGGACAGAATAAATAGCAATCAGCCCCAGCATTTT.

This clone was seen only a few times. The chain joins TRBV30 to TRBJ1-2; D is perhaps TRBD1 (5 bases). Trimming removed 1 base from V and 0 bases from J, with 9 bases in between. CDR1 and CDR2 (germline): GTSNPN, SVGIG (reference sequence). This CDR3 contains 14 residues. Here the CDR3 reads CAWSGGAANYGYTF. In nucleotides, the CDR3 is TGTGCCTGGAGTGGCGGGGCGGCTAACTATGGCTACACCTTC. Using reference TRBV30 and TRBJ1-2 for the parts outside the CDR3, the full variable domain is SQTIHQWPATLVQPVGSPLSLECTVEGTSNPNLYWYRQAAGRGLQLLFYSVGIGQISSEVPQNLSASRPQDRQFILSSKKLLLSDSGFYLCAWSGGAANYGYTFGSGTRLTVV.

The rearrangement uses TRBV4-2 and TRBJ1-5, with 10 nucleotides matching TRBD1. The length of the CDR3 is 16 residues. Germline CDR1 reads LGHNA; CDR2 reads YNFKEQ. J was trimmed by 5 bases and V by 3 bases; bases with no gene match: 7. CDR3 nucleotides: TGTGCCAGCAGCCACGCGACAGGGGGCCGAGATCAGCCCCAGCATTTT. This encodes CASSHATGGRDQPQHF.

The CDR3 spells CASSPRGRNTGELFF. The DNA of the CDR3 is TGTGCCAGCAGTCCAAGAGGGAGGAACACCGGGGAGCTGTTTTTT. The chain joins TRBV27 to TRBJ2-2, with D perhaps matching TRBD2 (5 bases). CDR1 MNHEY and CDR2 SMNVEV come from the germline V gene (reference sequence). This CDR3 is 15 amino acids long. The ends were cut back, 5 bases at V and 1 base at J, with 11 bases in the middle.

The chain joins TRBV5-1 to TRBJ2-7; D might be TRBD2 (6 bases). The CDR3 totals 12 residues. CDR1 is SGHRS, CDR2 YFSETQ, per germline. V was cut by 4 bases and J by 6 bases, with 11 bases left in between. CDR3 nucleotides: TGCGCCAGCAGCCGTGGGGGGAGCGAGCAGTACTTC. Its translation: CASSRGGSEQYF. The variable domain in full, with the rest retrieved from reference TRBV5-1 and TRBJ2-7, is KAGVTQTPRYLIKTRGQQVTLSCSPISGHRSVSWYQQTPGQGLQFLFEYFSETQRNKGNFPGRFSGRQFSNSRSEMNVSTLELGDSALYLCASSRGGSEQYFGPGTRLTVT.

V is TRBV5-1 and J is TRBJ1-4, with TRBD1 identical over 7 bases. From germline, CDR1 is SGHRS and CDR2 YFSETQ. The CDR3 spans 15 residues. Losses at the gene ends were 4 bases for V and 1 base for J; bases not matched to a gene: 4. The DNA for the CDR3 is TGCGCCAGCAGCCCACAGGGGATAACTAATGAAAAACTGTTTTTT. It translates to CASSPQGITNEKLFF.

This sequence joins TRBV11-2 and TRBJ2-7; 9 bases are shared with TRBD1. The germline V gene has CDR1 SGHAT and CDR2 FQNNGV. V lost 6 bases, J lost 2 bases, and 11 bases stayed unmatched. The CDR3 consists of 16 residues. CDR3 bases: TGTGCCAGCAGGAGTCCGGGACAGGGCTCTCCCTACGAGCAGTACTTC. Protein: CASRSPGQGSPYEQYF.

J is TRBJ2-3 and V is TRBV27, with 10 nucleotides matching TRBD2. Germline-derived CDR1 and CDR2 are MNHEY and SMNVEV (reference sequence). Trimming removed 3 bases from V and 5 bases from J; junction bases left unmatched: 5. The CDR3 loop spans 15 amino acids. The CDR3 sequence: CASSLLAGGIDTQYF. CDR3 coding DNA: TGTGCCAGCAGTTTGTTAGCGGGAGGAATAGATACGCAGTATTTT.

This clone has a handful of counts. The chain is built from TRBV10-3 and TRBJ1-2; 8 nucleotides line up with TRBD1. V gave up 7 bases and J gave up 7 bases; unmatched junction bases: 11. The CDR3 sequence is 14 residues long. In germline, CDR1 is ENHRY, CDR2 SYGVKD. The CDR3 DNA is TGTGCCATCAAGCAGGGGGCGCAGCCGGGTGGCTACACCTTC. This translates into CAIKQGAQPGGYTF.

This clone has just a few counts. V usage is TRBV2 and J usage is TRBJ1-1; 8 nucleotides agree with TRBD1. Germline trimming cut 6 bases from V and 7 bases from J; bases unmatched to any gene: 7. There are 13 residues in the CDR3. The germline CDR1 and CDR2 sequences are SNHLY and FYNNEI. The CDR3 loop reads CASSYTGTGEAFF. CDR3 DNA sequence: TGTGCCAGCAGCTACACCGGGACAGGTGAAGCTTTCTTT.

The chain is built from TRBV5-1 and TRBJ2-5; 7 nucleotides line up with TRBD2. V shed 2 bases, J shed 5 bases, and the junction held 15 bases outside the gene matches. CDR1 and CDR2 (germline): SGHRS, YFSETQ. This CDR3 has 17 amino acids. The CDR3 DNA reads TGCGCCAGCAGCTTTTTCACCGAGACTAGCTTCCGGGAGACCCAGTACTTC. The encoded protein is CASSFFTETSFRETQYF.

CDR3 protein: CATSKITGGGTGELFF. The DNA for the CDR3 is TGTGCCACCAGCAAAATCACAGGGGGTGGCACCGGGGAGCTGTTTTTT. This rearrangement joins TRBV15 to TRBJ2-2; 8 bases align to TRBD1. This CDR3 comprises 16 residues. V gave up 4 bases and J gave up 4 bases; unmatched junction bases: 8. Looked up from germline, CDR1 is LNHNV and CDR2 is YYDKDF (reference sequence).

V usage is TRBV7-8 and J usage is TRBJ1-1; no clear D. CDR3 size: 16 residues. V lost 4 bases, J lost 5 bases, and 20 bases lay in between. Germline assignment: CDR1 SGHVS and CDR2 FQNEAQ. CDR3 amino acids: CASSSVAGRVRTEAFF. Written as DNA, the CDR3 is TGTGCCAGCAGCTCCGTAGCGGGCCGGGTTAGGACTGAAGCTTTCTTT.

The rearrangement joins TRBV27 to TRBJ2-7; D is possibly TRBD1 (6 bases). V lost 1 base, J lost 7 bases, and 14 bases lay in between. CDR1 and CDR2 (germline): MNHEY, SMNVEV (reference sequence). The CDR3 has 14 residues. The DNA of the CDR3 is TGTGCCAGCAGTTTATTGGTGGGGGCCGGGGAGCAGTACTTC. This encodes CASSLLVGAGEQYF.

The chain has TRBV3-1 (or the pseudogene TRBV3-2) and TRBJ2-1; D call uncertain. CDR1 and CDR2 (germline): LGHDT, YNNKEL (reference sequence). The V and J ends lost 3 bases and 4 bases respectively, with 4 bases between them. This CDR3 comprises 12 residues. CDR3 DNA sequence: TGTGCCAGCAGCCAGACATACAATGAGCAGTTCTTC. Amino acid sequence: CASSQTYNEQFF.

V gene TRBV4-1 combines with J gene TRBJ1-5; tentatively, D is TRBD1 (6 bases). V lost 2 bases and J lost 0, with 17 bases in between. This CDR3 comprises 18 residues. From germline, CDR1 is MGHRA and CDR2 YSYEKL. As DNA, the CDR3 is TGCGCCAGCAGCCAACTCCCACCCCCAGGGGATAGCAATCAGCCCCAGCATTTT. Protein product: CASSQLPPPGDSNQPQHF.

CDR3 coding DNA: TGTGCCAGCAGCCAAGATGAGCAGGGTTACGAGCAGTACTTC. Amino acids: CASSQDEQGYEQYF. The chain couples TRBV4-2 to TRBJ2-7; maybe TRBD1 (5 bases). The CDR3 spans 14 residues. The V end lost 0 bases, the J end lost 4 bases, and 10 bases lay between the germline ends. Germline loops: CDR1 LGHNA, CDR2 YNFKEQ.

On this clone itself: No DNA is shown, since the ends of the CDR3 on it are uncertain; the CDR3 is the one TCRdb lists. The V call is TRBV7-9, the J call TRBJ1-2. Termini included, the CDR3 measures 13 amino acids. CDR1 is SEHNR, CDR2 FQNEAQ, per germline (reference sequence). The CDR3 here is CASSRNDFGVGTF.

V gene TRBV5-4 combines with J gene TRBJ2-1; TRBD1 matches 8 bases. The CDR3 loop spans 15 amino acids. V lost 2 bases and J lost 1; bases outside the gene matches: 2. The germline V gene has CDR1 SGHNT and CDR2 YYREEE (reference sequence). This chain's CDR3 is CASSLGQGSYNEQFF. CDR3 nucleotides: TGTGCCAGCAGCTTAGGACAGGGTTCCTACAATGAGCAGTTCTTC. Variable domain in full (rest from reference TRBV5-4 and TRBJ2-1): ETGVTQSPTHLIKTRGQQVTLRCSSQSGHNTVSWYQQALGQGPQFIFQYYREEENGRGNFPPRFSGLQFPNYSSELNVNALELDDSALYLCASSLGQGSYNEQFFGPGTRLTVL.

The chain combines TRBV5-1 with TRBJ2-1, with 7 bases identical to TRBD2. V lost 7 bases and J lost 0; bases outside the gene matches: 13. Germline V lookup: CDR1 SGHRS, CDR2 YFSETQ. CDR3 length equals 17 residues. CDR3 nucleotides: TGCGCCAGCGGATCCCCTAGCGGACGGCCCTCCTACAATGAGCAGTTCTTC. It translates to CASGSPSGRPSYNEQFF.

This rearrangement joins TRBV4-3 to TRBJ2-1, with 14 bases aligning to TRBD2. Unmatched junction bases numbered 3, after V lost 1 base and J lost 4 bases. CDR1 LGHNA and CDR2 YSLEER come from the germline V gene. This CDR3 is 17 amino acids long. Here the CDR3 reads CASSQGLAGGNYNEQFF. The CDR3 DNA is TGCGCCAGCAGCCAAGGACTAGCGGGAGGGAATTACAATGAGCAGTTCTTC.

The rearrangement joins TRBV27 to TRBJ2-3; 8 positions agree with TRBD2. The germline CDR1 and CDR2 sequences are MNHEY and SMNVEV (reference sequence). The CDR3 has 15 residues. V was clipped by 7 bases and J by 4 bases; unmatched bases: 10. Written as DNA, the CDR3 is TGTGCCAGCAACACGGGAGGGCCGGGGGCAGATACGCAGTATTTT. It encodes CASNTGGPGADTQYF.

This chain links TRBV7-8 with TRBJ1-4; TRBD1 might be the D (6 bases). The germline V gene encodes CDR1 SGHVS and CDR2 FQNEAQ. The CDR3 length is 17 residues. V was pared by 5 bases and J by 1 base, with 17 bases between. The CDR3 DNA is TGTGCCAGCAGCGATTACGGGACACTTCTAACTAATGAAAAACTGTTTTTT. Translating gives CASSDYGTLLTNEKLFF.

The chain is built from TRBV10-3 and TRBJ2-1; 11 nucleotides line up with TRBD2. V gave up 5 bases and J gave up 7 bases; unmatched junction bases: 4. CDR1 is ENHRY, CDR2 SYGVKD, per germline. The CDR3 loop spans 14 amino acids. CDR3 residues: CAISLAGGFNEQFF. CDR3 sequence (DNA): TGTGCCATCAGTCTAGCGGGAGGTTTTAATGAGCAGTTCTTC.

The chain combines TRBV6-6 with TRBJ1-6; unclear D gene. The CDR3 totals 14 residues. Germline V CDR1 and CDR2: MNHNY, SVGAGI (reference sequence). V was trimmed by 5 bases and J by 12 bases, leaving 17 bases between them. Here the CDR3 reads CASSRPPRSEPLHF. Written as DNA, the CDR3 is TGTGCCAGCAGTCGACCCCCGCGGAGTGAACCCCTCCACTTT.

The V gene is TRBV4-3, the J gene TRBJ2-7; 8 bases agree with TRBD2. Germline CDR1 and CDR2: LGHNA and YSLEER. The length of the CDR3 is 17 residues. With V trimmed by 2 bases and J by 3 bases, 12 bases remained unmatched. The CDR3 sequence: CASSQKFPSGSIYEQYF. DNA for the CDR3: TGCGCCAGCAGCCAAAAATTTCCCAGCGGGAGCATCTACGAGCAGTACTTC.

The CDR3 DNA reads TGTGCCAGCAGCCCTAATAGCGGGAGGGCCAAAAATGAGCAGTTCTTC. Translating gives CASSPNSGRAKNEQFF. V usage is TRBV7-9 and J usage is TRBJ2-1; TRBD2 matches at 11 bases. The CDR3 spans 16 residues. Germline assignment: CDR1 SEHNR and CDR2 FQNEAQ (reference sequence). With 5 bases clipped from V and 7 bases from J, the junction kept 10 bases outside the gene matches.

The V call is TRBV24-1, the J call TRBJ1-2, with TRBD1 matching 7 bases. V was clipped by 8 bases and J by 2 bases; unmatched bases: 4. The CDR3 covers 13 residues. The germline V gene encodes CDR1 KGHDR and CDR2 SFDVKD. The CDR3 DNA is TGTGCCACCACGACAGGGTCGAACTATGGCTACACCTTC. It specifies CATTTGSNYGYTF.